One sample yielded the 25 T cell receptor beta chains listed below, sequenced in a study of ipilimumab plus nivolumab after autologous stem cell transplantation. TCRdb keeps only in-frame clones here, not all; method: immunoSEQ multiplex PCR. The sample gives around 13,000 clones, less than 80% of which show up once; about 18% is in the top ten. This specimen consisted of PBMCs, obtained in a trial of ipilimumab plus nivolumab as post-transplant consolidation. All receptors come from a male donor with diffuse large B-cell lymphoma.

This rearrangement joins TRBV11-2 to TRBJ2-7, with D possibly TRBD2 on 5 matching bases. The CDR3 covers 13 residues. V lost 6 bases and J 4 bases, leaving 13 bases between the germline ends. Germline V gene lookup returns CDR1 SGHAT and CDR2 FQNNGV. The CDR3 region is CASSKTGKYEQYF. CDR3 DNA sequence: TGTGCCAGCAGTAAAACCGGGAAATACGAGCAGTACTTC.

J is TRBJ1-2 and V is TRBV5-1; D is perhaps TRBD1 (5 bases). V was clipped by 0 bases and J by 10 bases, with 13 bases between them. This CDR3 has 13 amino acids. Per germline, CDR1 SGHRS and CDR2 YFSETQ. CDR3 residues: CASSLGAKGDYTF. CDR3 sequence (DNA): TGCGCCAGCAGCTTGGGGGCTAAAGGGGACTACACCTTC. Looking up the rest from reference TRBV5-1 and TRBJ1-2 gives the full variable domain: KAGVTQTPRYLIKTRGQQVTLSCSPISGHRSVSWYQQTPGQGLQFLFEYFSETQRNKGNFPGRFSGRQFSNSRSEMNVSTLELGDSALYLCASSLGAKGDYTFGSGTRLTVV.

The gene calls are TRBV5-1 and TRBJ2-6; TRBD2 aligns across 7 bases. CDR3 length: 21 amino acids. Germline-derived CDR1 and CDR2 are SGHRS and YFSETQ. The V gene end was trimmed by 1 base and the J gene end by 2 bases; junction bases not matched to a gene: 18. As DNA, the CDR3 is TGCGCCAGCAGCTTGCGGGGAGGGGTAAGCGAAGCAGTAGCTGGGGCCAACGTCCTGACTTTC. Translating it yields CASSLRGGVSEAVAGANVLTF.

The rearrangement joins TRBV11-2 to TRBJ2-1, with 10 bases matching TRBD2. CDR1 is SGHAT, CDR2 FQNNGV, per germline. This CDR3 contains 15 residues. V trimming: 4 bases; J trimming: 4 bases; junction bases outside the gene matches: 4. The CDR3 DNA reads TGTGCCAGCAGCTCGGGACTAGCGTGGTACAATGAGCAGTTCTTC. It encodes CASSSGLAWYNEQFF.

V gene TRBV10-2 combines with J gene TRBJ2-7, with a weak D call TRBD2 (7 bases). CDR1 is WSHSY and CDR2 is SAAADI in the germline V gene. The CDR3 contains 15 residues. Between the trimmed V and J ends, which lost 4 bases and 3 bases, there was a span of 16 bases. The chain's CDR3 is CASSGLAGAFYEQYF. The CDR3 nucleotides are TGCGCCAGCAGTGGGTTGGCGGGGGCCTTCTACGAGCAGTACTTC.

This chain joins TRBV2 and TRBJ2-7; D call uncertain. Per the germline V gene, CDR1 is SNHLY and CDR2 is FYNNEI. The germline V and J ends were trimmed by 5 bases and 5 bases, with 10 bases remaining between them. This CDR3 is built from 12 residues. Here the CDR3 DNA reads TGTGCCAGCAGTCTGGGAATGAACGAGCAGTACTTC. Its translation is CASSLGMNEQYF. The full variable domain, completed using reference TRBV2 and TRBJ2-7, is EPEVTQTPSHQVTQMGQEVILRCVPISNHLYFYWYRQILGQKVEFLVSFYNNEISEKSEIFDDQFSVERPDGSNFTLKIRSTKLEDSAMYFCASSLGMNEQYFGPGTRLTVT.

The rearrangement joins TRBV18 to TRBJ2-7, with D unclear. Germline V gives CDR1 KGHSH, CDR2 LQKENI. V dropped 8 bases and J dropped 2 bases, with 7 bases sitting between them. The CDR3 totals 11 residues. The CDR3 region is CASRRTYEQYF. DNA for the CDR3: TGTGCCAGCCGTCGGACCTACGAGCAGTACTTC.

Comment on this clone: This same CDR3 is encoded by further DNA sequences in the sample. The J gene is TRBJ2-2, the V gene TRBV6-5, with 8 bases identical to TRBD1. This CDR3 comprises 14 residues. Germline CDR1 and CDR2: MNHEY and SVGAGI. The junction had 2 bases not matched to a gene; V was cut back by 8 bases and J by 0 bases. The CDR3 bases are TGTGCCAGCCGGGGACAGGCGAACACCGGGGAGCTGTTTTTT. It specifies CASRGQANTGELFF.

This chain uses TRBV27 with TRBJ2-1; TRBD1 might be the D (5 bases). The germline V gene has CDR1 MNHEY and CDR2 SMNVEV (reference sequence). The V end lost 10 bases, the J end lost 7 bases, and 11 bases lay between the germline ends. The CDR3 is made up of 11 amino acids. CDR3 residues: CATVGANEQFF. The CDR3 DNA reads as TGTGCCACCGTAGGGGCTAATGAGCAGTTCTTC.

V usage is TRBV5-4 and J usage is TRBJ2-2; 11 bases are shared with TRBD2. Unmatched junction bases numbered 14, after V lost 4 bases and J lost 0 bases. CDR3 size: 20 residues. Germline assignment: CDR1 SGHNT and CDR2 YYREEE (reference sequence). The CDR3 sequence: CASSGGSLAGGQTNTGELFF. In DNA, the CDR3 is TGTGCCAGCAGCGGGGGGAGTCTAGCGGGGGGCCAAACGAACACCGGGGAGCTGTTTTTT.

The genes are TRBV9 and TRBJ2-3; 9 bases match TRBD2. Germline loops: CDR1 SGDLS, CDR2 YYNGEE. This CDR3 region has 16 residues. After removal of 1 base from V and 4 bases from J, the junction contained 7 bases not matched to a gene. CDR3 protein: CASSVIGGGAADTQYF. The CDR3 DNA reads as TGTGCCAGCAGCGTAATCGGCGGGGGGGCAGCAGATACGCAGTATTTT.

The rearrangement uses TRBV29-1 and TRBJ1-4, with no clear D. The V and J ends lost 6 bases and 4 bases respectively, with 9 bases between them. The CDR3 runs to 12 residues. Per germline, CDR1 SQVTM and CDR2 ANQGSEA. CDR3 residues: CSVNSNNEKLFF. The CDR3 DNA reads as TGCAGCGTCAATAGCAATAATGAAAAACTGTTTTTT.

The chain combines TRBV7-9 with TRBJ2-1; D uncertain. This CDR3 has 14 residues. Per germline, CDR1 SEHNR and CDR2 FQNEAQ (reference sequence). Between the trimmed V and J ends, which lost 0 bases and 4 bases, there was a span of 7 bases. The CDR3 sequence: CASSLAVGYNEQFF. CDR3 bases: TGTGCCAGCAGCTTAGCTGTGGGATACAATGAGCAGTTCTTC. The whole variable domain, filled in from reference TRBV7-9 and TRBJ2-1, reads DTGVSQNPRHKITKRGQNVTFRCDPISEHNRLYWYRQTLGQGPEFLTYFQNEAQLEKSRLLSDRFSAERPKGSFSTLEIQRTEQGDSAMYLCASSLAVGYNEQFFGPGTRLTVL.

This CDR3 reads CASSLGSSGSADTQYF. In DNA, the CDR3 is TGTGCCAGCAGCTTAGGATCTAGCGGGAGCGCAGATACGCAGTATTTT. The V call is TRBV7-9, the J call TRBJ2-3; TRBD2 matches 10 bases. The germline gives CDR1 SEHNR, CDR2 FQNEAQ (reference sequence). There are 16 residues in the CDR3. J lost 4 bases, V lost 1 base, and 5 bases had no gene match.

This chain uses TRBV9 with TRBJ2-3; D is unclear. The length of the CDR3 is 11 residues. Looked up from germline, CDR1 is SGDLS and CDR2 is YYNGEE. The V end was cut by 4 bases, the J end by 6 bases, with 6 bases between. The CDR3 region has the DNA TGTGCCAGCAGCTCCCATGATACGCAGTATTTT. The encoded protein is CASSSHDTQYF.

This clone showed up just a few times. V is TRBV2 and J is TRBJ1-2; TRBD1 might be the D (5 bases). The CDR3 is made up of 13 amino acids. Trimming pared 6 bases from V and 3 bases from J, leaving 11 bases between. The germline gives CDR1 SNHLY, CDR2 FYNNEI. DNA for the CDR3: TGTGCCAGCAGCGTACAGGTGGACTATGGCTACACCTTC. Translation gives CASSVQVDYGYTF.

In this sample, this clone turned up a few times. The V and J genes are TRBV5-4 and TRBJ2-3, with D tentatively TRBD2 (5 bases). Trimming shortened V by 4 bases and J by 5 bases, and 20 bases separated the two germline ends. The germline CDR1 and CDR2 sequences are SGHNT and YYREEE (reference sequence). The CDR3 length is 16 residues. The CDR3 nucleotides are TGTGCCAGCAGCCTGGAGGATTCTTGGGATTTAGATACGCAGTATTTT. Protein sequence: CASSLEDSWDLDTQYF.

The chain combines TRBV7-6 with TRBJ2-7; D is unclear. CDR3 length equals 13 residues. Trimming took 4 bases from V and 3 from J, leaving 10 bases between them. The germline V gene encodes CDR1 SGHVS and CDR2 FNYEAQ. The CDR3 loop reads CASSSPVDYEQYF. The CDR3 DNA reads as TGTGCCAGCAGCTCTCCTGTAGACTACGAGCAGTACTTC.

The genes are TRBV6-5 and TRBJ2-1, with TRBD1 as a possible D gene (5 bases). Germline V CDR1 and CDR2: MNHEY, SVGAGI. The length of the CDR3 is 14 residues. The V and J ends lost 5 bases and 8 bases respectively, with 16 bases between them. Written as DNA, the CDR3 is TGTGCCAGCAGTAAGGTTAAGGGGCTTTATGAGCAGTTCTTC. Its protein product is CASSKVKGLYEQFF.

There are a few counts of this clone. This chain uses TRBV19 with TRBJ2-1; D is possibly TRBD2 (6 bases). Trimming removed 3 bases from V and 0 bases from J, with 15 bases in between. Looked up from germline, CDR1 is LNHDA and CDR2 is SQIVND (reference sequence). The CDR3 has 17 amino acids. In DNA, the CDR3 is TGTGCCAGTAGTATGGGGGGAGCTTCGAGCTCCTACAATGAGCAGTTCTTC. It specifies CASSMGGASSSYNEQFF.

The CDR3 region is CATSRGTGGNQPQHF. Written as DNA, the CDR3 is TGTGCCACCAGCAGAGGGACAGGGGGCAATCAGCCCCAGCATTTT. The chain uses TRBV15 and TRBJ1-5; TRBD1 agrees at 9 bases. After removal of 1 base from V and 2 bases from J, the junction contained 0 bases not matched to a gene. Germline V CDR1 and CDR2: LNHNV, YYDKDF (reference sequence). This CDR3 region has 15 residues.

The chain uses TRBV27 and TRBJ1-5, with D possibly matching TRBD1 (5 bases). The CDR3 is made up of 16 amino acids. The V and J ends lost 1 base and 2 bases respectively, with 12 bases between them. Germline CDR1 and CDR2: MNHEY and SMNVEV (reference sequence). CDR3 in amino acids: CASSLWGPSGNQPQHF. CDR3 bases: TGTGCCAGCAGTTTATGGGGACCCTCGGGCAATCAGCCCCAGCATTTT.

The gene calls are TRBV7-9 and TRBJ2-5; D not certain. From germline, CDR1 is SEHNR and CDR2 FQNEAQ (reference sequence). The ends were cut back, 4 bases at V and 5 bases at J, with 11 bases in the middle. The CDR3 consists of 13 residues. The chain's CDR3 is CASSSGLGETQYF. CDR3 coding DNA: TGTGCCAGCAGCTCCGGCCTCGGGGAGACCCAGTACTTC.

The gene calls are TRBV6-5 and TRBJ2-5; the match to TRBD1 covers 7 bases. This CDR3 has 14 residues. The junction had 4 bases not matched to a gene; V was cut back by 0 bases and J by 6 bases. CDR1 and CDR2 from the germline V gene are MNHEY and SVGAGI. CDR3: CASSYSTGFQTQYF. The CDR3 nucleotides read TGTGCCAGCAGTTACTCGACAGGGTTTCAGACCCAGTACTTC.

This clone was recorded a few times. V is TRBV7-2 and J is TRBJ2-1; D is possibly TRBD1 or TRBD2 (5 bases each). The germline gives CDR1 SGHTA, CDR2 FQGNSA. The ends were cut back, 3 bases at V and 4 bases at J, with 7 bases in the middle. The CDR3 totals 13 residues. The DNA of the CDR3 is TGTGCCAGCAGCTTTGAGGGGTACAATGAGCAGTTCTTC. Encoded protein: CASSFEGYNEQFF.